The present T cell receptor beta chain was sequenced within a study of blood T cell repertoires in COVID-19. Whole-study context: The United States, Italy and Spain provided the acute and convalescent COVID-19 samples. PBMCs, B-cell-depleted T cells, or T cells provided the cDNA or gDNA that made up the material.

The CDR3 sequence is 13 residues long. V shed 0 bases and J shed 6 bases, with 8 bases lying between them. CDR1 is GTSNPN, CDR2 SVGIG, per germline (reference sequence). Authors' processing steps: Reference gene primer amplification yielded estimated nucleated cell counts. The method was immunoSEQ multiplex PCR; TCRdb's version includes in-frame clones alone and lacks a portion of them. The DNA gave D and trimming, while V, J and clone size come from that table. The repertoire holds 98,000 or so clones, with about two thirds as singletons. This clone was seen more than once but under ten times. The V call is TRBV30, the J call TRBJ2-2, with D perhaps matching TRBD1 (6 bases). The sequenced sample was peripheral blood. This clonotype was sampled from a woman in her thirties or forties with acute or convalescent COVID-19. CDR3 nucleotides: TGTGCCTGGAGTGTACAGGGCCCCGGGGAGCTGTTTTTT. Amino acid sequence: CAWSVQGPGELFF.